This TCR beta chain was captured in a study of radiation and T cells in renal cell carcinoma. This CDR3 comprises 15 residues. With 1 base removed from V and 0 bases from J, the gap between germline ends came to 9 bases. Germline-derived CDR1 and CDR2 are LGHNA and YSLEER. The assay was immunoSEQ multiplex PCR, and TCRdb's table has in-frame clones only and misses some. The sample has roughly 170,000 clones; around 90% are singletons. The time point here: blood 4 weeks post-SBRT, at nephrectomy. As to treatment: 15 Gy SBRT to primary tumor, nephrectomy 4 weeks later. Nephrectomy followed 15 Gy stereotactic body radiation by 4 weeks. Radiation-treated patients gave blood at baseline, week 2 and week 4.

The rearrangement uses TRBV4-3 and TRBJ1-2; no clear D. The clonotype was recovered from a woman aged 45-60 years with renal cell carcinoma. The material sequenced was blood, taken from a patient whose treatment included radiotherapy and nephrectomy. CDR3 region: CASSQGALSNYGYTF. The CDR3 DNA is TGCGCCAGCAGCCAAGGGGCACTTTCTAACTATGGCTACACCTTC.